This T cell receptor (beta chain) emerged from a study of PD-L1 blockade in urothelial cancer. In the study overall: Patients began atezolizumab, 1,200 mg intravenously every 3 weeks, at some point between 2013 and 2014. A median blood sample held approximately 140,000 T cells and approximately 83,000 unique TCRs. Once treatment had started, blood was analyzed at 3 weeks (second dose) and again at 6 weeks.

Time point indicated: peripheral blood 6 weeks after treatment start. Findings of the study overall: Pretreatment blood TCR clonality under the median forecast improved survival.

Sequencing was performed with immunoSEQ multiplex PCR; in TCRdb, only in-frame clones are kept and a portion is missing. The sample carries around 30,000 clones, approximately 80% recorded once. Trimming cost V 7 bases and J 6 bases, with 13 bases left between them. Looked up from germline, CDR1 is SGHTA and CDR2 is FQGNSA. The CDR3 length is 13 residues. This clone was observed a handful of times. Its antigen is not identified. The TCR was taken from a man aged 65 to 85 with urothelial cancer. This chain connects TRBV7-2 to TRBJ2-1; tentative D call: TRBD1 (6 bases). Sequencing was performed on PBMCs, taken around atezolizumab (anti-PD-L1) treatment. The CDR3 bases are TGTGCCAGCACCCTGAGCAGGGGCAATGAGCAGTTCTTC. This translates into CASTLSRGNEQFF.